The TCR beta chain described here comes from a study of blood T cell repertoires in COVID-19. Overall study context: PBMCs, B-cell-depleted T cells, or T cells were the source of the cDNA or gDNA that made up the material.

Measured with immunoSEQ multiplex PCR; TCRdb has only the in-frame clones, and not every one. The table has around 190,000 clones, 80% to 90% seen once. Germline V gene sequence: CDR1 GTSNPN, CDR2 SVGIG (reference sequence). V shed 0 bases and J shed 6 bases, with 18 bases lying between them. The CDR3 has 15 residues. The sequence was collected from a man aged 50-60 years with active or convalescent COVID-19. The chain employs TRBV30 and TRBJ2-7, with D tentatively TRBD1 (5 bases). The sample comprised peripheral blood. Here the CDR3 reads CAWSVGPKFGAEQYF. The CDR3 coding sequence is TGTGCCTGGAGTGTCGGTCCTAAATTTGGGGCCGAGCAGTACTTC. The whole variable domain, remainder taken from reference TRBV30 and TRBJ2-7, is SQTIHQWPATLVQPVGSPLSLECTVEGTSNPNLYWYRQAAGRGLQLLFYSVGIGQISSEVPQNLSASRPQDRQFILSSKKLLLSDSGFYLCAWSVGPKFGAEQYFGPGTRLTVT.